There are a few counts of the clone carrying this T cell receptor beta chain. Antigen unknown. The sample originates from a study of T cell responses to AZD1222 COVID-19 vaccine. Only in-frame clones appear in the TCRdb table, and some are missing; sequencing was by immunoSEQ multiplex PCR. The sample has tens of thousands of clones; nearly 90% are singletons. The study, taken as a whole, reports: Vaccine-associated CD4 TCRs ranged over spike, dominating at 160-218 and 743-854.

Per germline, CDR1 LNHDA and CDR2 SQIVND (reference sequence). Germline trimming cut 2 bases from V and 0 bases from J; bases unmatched to any gene: 6. CDR3 length equals 16 residues. Specimen: peripheral blood, collected 28 days after the second AZD1222 dose. The sequence came from an adult who received the AZD1222 COVID-19 vaccine. The V and J genes are TRBV19 and TRBJ2-5; 7 bases are shared with TRBD2. CDR3 sequence (DNA): TGTGCCAGTAGTATATCGGCTAGCGGCAACCAAGAGACCCAGTACTTC. Translating it yields CASSISASGNQETQYF.